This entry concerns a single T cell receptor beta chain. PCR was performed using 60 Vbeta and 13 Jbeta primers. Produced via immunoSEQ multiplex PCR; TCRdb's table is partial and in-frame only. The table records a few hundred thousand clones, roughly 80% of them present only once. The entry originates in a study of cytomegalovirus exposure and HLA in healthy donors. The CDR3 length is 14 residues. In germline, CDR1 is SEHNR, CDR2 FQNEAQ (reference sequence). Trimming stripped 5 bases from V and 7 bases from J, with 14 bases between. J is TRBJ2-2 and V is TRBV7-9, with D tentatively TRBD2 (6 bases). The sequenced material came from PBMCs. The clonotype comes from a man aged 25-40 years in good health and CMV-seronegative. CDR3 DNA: TGTGCCAGCAGCCCGGGACTCTCGATCGGGGAGCTGTTTTTT. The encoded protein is CASSPGLSIGELFF.